This T cell receptor beta chain was captured in a study of T cell responses to AZD1222 COVID-19 vaccine. Using immunoSEQ multiplex PCR, the repertoire was profiled, and TCRdb retains in-frame clones only, with some absent. This sample carries tens of thousands of clones, around 90% of them seen once, and the ten largest clones take around 5%. Only a few counts were recorded for this clone. The antigen is not known. V trimming: 5 bases; J trimming: 7 bases; junction bases outside the gene matches: 5. CDR1 is SGHAT, CDR2 FQNNGV, per germline. The CDR3 extends over 12 amino acids. Study-level findings and limits: Recipients of AZD1222 seropositive at baseline numbered only five or six. Mapped onto spike, vaccine-associated CD4 TCRs spanned it and were dominant at 160-218 and 743-854.

The input for sequencing was peripheral blood, taken 28 days after the second AZD1222 dose. This sequence originates from an adult who received the AZD1222 COVID-19 vaccine. V is TRBV11-2 and J is TRBJ2-7, with TRBD2 identical over 7 bases. The CDR3 protein is CASSLGEGEQYF. CDR3 DNA sequence: TGTGCCAGCAGCCTAGGGGAGGGTGAGCAGTACTTC.